The rows below give T cell receptor beta chains drawn from one sample of a study of blood T cell repertoires in COVID-19. Profiled with immunoSEQ multiplex PCR; TCRdb holds only in-frame clones, not every one. The sample shows some 400,000 clones, approximately 77% of them seen only once. The sequenced sample was peripheral blood. The receptor source for this set is a human donor with acute or convalescent COVID-19. The donor label of this sample is uncertain. CDR3s include the opening cysteine and the closing phenylalanine or tryptophan. The D gene is left open where the match is weak. A clone size is listed for some rows: how often the clone was seen (once, few, many), or a class if it is expanded.

D gene	V gene	J gene	clone size	CDR3 protein	CDR3 DNA
.	TRBV5-5	TRBJ2-5	.	CASSWGGREQTQYF	TGTGCCAGCAGCTGGGGCGGTCGTGAGCAGACCCAGTACTTC
.	TRBV7-7	TRBJ2-3	few	CASSPGLLHTDTQYF	TGTGCCAGCAGCCCGGGACTTCTTCACACAGATACGCAGTATTTT
.	TRBV10-1	TRBJ2-2	.	CASSESLGGGPNTGELFF	TGCGCCAGCAGTGAGTCACTGGGTGGGGGCCCGAACACCGGGGAGCTGTTTTTT
.	TRBV29-1	TRBJ2-3	.	CSVGRSTDTQYF	TGCAGCGTTGGCCGGAGCACAGATACGCAGTATTTT
.	TRBV19	TRBJ1-6	.	CASSSLLRTLNNSPLHF	TGTGCCAGTAGTAGTCTCTTGCGGACACTTAATAATTCACCCCTCCACTTT
.	TRBV18	TRBJ1-1	.	CASSPDQGLNTEAFF	TGTGCCAGCTCACCCGATCAGGGCTTGAACACTGAAGCTTTCTTT
.	TRBV7-6	TRBJ1-1	once	CASSLQGSMNTEAFF	TGTGCCAGCAGCTTACAGGGGAGCATGAACACTGAAGCTTTCTTT
.	TRBV4-1	TRBJ2-1	.	CASSQEPRRQGIRNEQFF	TGCGCCAGCAGCCAAGAGCCCCGGCGCCAGGGGATTAGGAATGAGCAGTTCTTC
.	TRBV28	TRBJ1-3	.	CASRRGGAGNTIYF	TGTGCCAGCAGACGGGGTGGGGCTGGAAACACCATATATTTT
.	TRBV7-8	TRBJ1-1	.	CASSLFVNTEAFF	TGTGCCAGCAGCCTATTTGTAAACACTGAAGCTTTCTTT
.	TRBV19	TRBJ2-3	.	CTSSNIGQRHTDTQYF	TGTACCAGTAGTAACATTGGACAGCGTCACACAGATACGCAGTATTTT
.	TRBV28	TRBJ1-1	once	CASSLGQENTEAFF	TGTGCCAGCAGTTTAGGGCAGGAAAACACTGAAGCTTTCTTT
TRBD1	TRBV2	TRBJ2-1	few	CANSRRQGANEQFF	TGTGCCAACAGCAGGAGACAGGGGGCCAATGAGCAGTTCTTC
.	TRBV28	TRBJ2-7	.	CASSSLYEQYF	TGTGCCAGCAGTTCCCTATACGAGCAGTACTTC
TRBD1	TRBV6-6	TRBJ1-2	.	CASRRTGLEEGYGYTF	TGTGCCAGCAGGAGGACAGGTTTGGAGGAAGGTTATGGCTACACCTTC
.	TRBV10-3	TRBJ1-6	.	CAISPDSNSPLHF	TGTGCCATCAGTCCTGACAGTAATTCACCCCTCCACTTT
.	TRBV28	TRBJ1-5	.	CASSLVRNQPQHF	TGTGCCAGCAGCTTAGTTAGAAATCAGCCCCAGCATTTT
.	TRBV28	TRBJ2-7	.	CASRPRGDSSYEQYF	TGTGCCAGCAGACCGCGGGGGGACAGCTCCTACGAGCAGTACTTC
.	TRBV2	TRBJ1-6	.	CASIPRYNSPLHF	TGTGCCAGCATCCCACGGTATAATTCACCCCTCCACTTT
.	TRBV15	TRBJ1-1	.	CATSRDRSANTEAFF	TGTGCCACCAGCAGAGATCGGAGCGCTAACACTGAAGCTTTCTTT
TRBD2	TRBV3-1/TRBV3-2	TRBJ2-1	.	CASSQVLPLTSGNEQFF	TGTGCCAGCAGCCAAGTATTGCCCCTGACTAGCGGAAATGAGCAGTTCTTC
.	TRBV18	TRBJ2-5	.	CASSPALGSETQYF	TGTGCCAGCTCACCCGCCTTGGGGAGCGAGACCCAGTACTTC
.	TRBV27	TRBJ2-5	once	CASSLRRGGETQYF	TGTGCCAGCAGTTTGCGGAGGGGAGGCGAGACCCAGTACTTC
.	TRBV19	TRBJ1-1	.	CASTQGRANTEAFF	TGTGCCAGTACCCAGGGGCGGGCTAACACTGAAGCTTTCTTT
TRBD1	TRBV3-1/TRBV3-2	TRBJ2-4	.	CASSLRGPKNIQYF	TGTGCCAGCAGCCTAAGGGGGCCCAAAAACATTCAGTACTTC
.	TRBV29-1	TRBJ1-3	.	CSVEAGFGTIYF	TGCAGCGTTGAGGCAGGCTTCGGCACCATATATTTT
.	TRBV4-1	TRBJ2-3	.	CASSQDRGVLDTQYF	TGCGCCAGCAGCCAAGATCGAGGAGTACTCGATACGCAGTATTTT
TRBD1	TRBV11-2	TRBJ1-2	.	CASVPMGAGGLYGYTF	TGTGCCAGCGTCCCCATGGGGGCAGGGGGACTCTATGGCTACACCTTC
TRBD1	TRBV9	TRBJ2-3	few	CASSPRQGWTDTQYF	TGTGCCAGCAGCCCTAGACAGGGATGGACAGATACGCAGTATTTT
.	TRBV5-4	TRBJ1-2	.	CASSLGGVGNYGYTF	TGTGCCAGCAGCTTGGGGGGGGTCGGTAACTATGGCTACACCTTC
TRBD2	TRBV7-9	TRBJ2-3	.	CASSLARVREGTDTQYF	TGTGCCAGCAGCTTAGCGAGGGTTCGGGAGGGCACAGATACGCAGTATTTT
.	TRBV9	TRBJ1-4	.	CASSVVDSANEKLFF	TGTGCCAGCAGCGTAGTGGACAGCGCTAATGAAAAACTGTTTTTT
TRBD1	TRBV5-1	TRBJ1-1	.	CASSYTGGMNTEAFF	TGCGCCAGCAGCTACACAGGGGGGATGAACACTGAAGCTTTCTTT
.	TRBV18	TRBJ2-7	.	CASSPHSYEQYF	TGTGCCAGCTCACCCCACTCCTACGAGCAGTACTTC
TRBD2	TRBV9	TRBJ2-1	.	CASSVRTSVYNEQFF	TGTGCCAGCAGCGTCCGGACTAGCGTTTACAATGAGCAGTTCTTC
TRBD1	TRBV5-4	TRBJ2-7	.	CASSLTYDRQGVSYEQYF	TGTGCCAGCAGCTTGACCTACGATAGACAGGGGGTCTCCTACGAGCAGTACTTC
.	TRBV7-9	TRBJ2-5	.	CASSLRTGGGETQYF	TGTGCCAGCAGCTTAAGAACAGGGGGAGGGGAGACCCAGTACTTC
TRBD1	TRBV6-5	TRBJ1-5	.	CASLGQGGNQPQHF	TGTGCCAGCTTGGGACAGGGTGGCAATCAGCCCCAGCATTTT
TRBD1	TRBV11-3	TRBJ2-1	once	CASSLGAQGAQFF	TGTGCCAGCAGCTTAGGCGCACAGGGGGCGCAGTTCTTC
.	TRBV14	TRBJ1-6	.	CASSQDRGKEGRRSPLHF	TGTGCCAGCAGCCAAGACAGGGGAAAAGAAGGTAGAAGGTCACCCCTCCACTTT
.	TRBV2	TRBJ1-5	.	CASSDLRASNQPQHF	TGTGCCAGCAGTGACCTCAGGGCCTCCAATCAGCCCCAGCATTTT
TRBD2	TRBV10-3	TRBJ2-3	.	CAISRLAGDPDTQYF	TGTGCCATCTCAAGACTAGCGGGAGATCCAGATACGCAGTATTTT
.	TRBV3-1/TRBV3-2	TRBJ2-7	.	CASSQARPPARGEQYF	TGTGCCAGCAGCCAAGCCCGACCACCCGCCCGAGGGGAGCAGTACTTC
TRBD1	TRBV6-6	TRBJ1-2	.	CASSSLQGNYGYTF	TGTGCCAGCAGTAGCCTACAGGGGAACTATGGCTACACCTTC
TRBD1	TRBV6-5	TRBJ1-1	.	CASSYYRGLNTEAFF	TGTGCCAGCAGTTACTACAGGGGGCTCAACACTGAAGCTTTCTTT
.	TRBV27	TRBJ1-6	once	CASSLTPGAINSPLHF	TGTGCCAGCAGTTTAACGCCAGGGGCCATTAATTCACCCCTCCACTTT
.	TRBV19	TRBJ2-1	.	CASSNYPGVNEQFF	TGTGCCAGTAGTAACTACCCGGGGGTCAATGAGCAGTTCTTC
.	TRBV10-2	TRBJ2-1	.	CASGGQRRGEQFF	TGCGCCAGCGGGGGACAGCGGAGGGGTGAGCAGTTCTTC